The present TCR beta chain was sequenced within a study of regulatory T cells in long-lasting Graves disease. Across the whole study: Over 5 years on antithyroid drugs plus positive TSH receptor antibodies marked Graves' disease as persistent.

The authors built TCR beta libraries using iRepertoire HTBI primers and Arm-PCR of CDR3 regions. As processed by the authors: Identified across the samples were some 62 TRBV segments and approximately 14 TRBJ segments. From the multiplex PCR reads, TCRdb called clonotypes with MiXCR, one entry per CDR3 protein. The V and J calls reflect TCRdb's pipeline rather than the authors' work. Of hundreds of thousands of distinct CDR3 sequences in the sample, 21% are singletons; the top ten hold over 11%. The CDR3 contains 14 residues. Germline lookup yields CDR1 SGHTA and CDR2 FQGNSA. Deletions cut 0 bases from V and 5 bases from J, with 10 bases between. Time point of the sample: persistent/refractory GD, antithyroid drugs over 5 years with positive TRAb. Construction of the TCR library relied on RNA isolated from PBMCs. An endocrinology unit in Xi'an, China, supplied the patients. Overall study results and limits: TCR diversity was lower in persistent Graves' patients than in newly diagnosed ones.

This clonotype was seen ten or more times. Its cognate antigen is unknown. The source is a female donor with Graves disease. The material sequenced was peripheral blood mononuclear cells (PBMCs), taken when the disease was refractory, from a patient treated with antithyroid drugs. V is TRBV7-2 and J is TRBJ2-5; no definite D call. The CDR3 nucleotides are TGTGCCAGCAGCTTAGCGGTCGGTTTGGAGACCCAGTACTTC. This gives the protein CASSLAVGLETQYF.